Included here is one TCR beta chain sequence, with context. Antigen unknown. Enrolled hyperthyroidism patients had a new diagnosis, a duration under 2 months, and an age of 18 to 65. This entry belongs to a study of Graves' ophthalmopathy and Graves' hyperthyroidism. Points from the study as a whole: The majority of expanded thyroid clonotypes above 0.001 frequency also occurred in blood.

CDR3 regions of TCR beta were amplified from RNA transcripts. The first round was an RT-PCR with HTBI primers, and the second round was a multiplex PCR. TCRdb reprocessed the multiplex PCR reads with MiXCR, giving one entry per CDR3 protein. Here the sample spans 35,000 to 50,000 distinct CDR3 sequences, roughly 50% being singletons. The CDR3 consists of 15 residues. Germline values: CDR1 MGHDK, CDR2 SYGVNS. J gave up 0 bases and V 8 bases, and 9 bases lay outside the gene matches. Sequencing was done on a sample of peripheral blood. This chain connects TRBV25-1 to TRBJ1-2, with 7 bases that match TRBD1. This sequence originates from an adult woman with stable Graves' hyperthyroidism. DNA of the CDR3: TGTGCCAGCCCCGCCGGGACAGCCTCTAACTATGGCTACACCTTC. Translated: CASPAGTASNYGYTF.